One T cell receptor beta chain is described in this entry. The antigen is unknown. Primers included in the PCR were 60 Vbeta and 13 Jbeta primers. Data came from immunoSEQ multiplex PCR; TCRdb stores just in-frame clones and leaves some out. Of about 190,000 clones listed, 87% are singletons. The CDR3 loop spans 15 amino acids. The V gene lost 4 bases and the J gene lost 0 bases, with 13 bases spanning the gap. CDR1 and CDR2 (germline): MDHEN, SYDVKM. These data originate in a study of cytomegalovirus exposure and HLA in healthy donors. General study results and limits: It is likely that the observed cluster of highly shared sequence variants was a sequencing artifact.

This receptor was taken from a man between 25 and 39 years old in good health and CMV-seronegative. The sequencing sample was made of PBMCs. The genes are TRBV28 and TRBJ2-7, with D perhaps TRBD1 (6 bases). CDR3 nucleotide sequence: TGTGCCAGCAGTTCGGACAGCTCGGGCTCCTACGAGCAGTACTTC. It translates to CASSSDSSGSYEQYF.